The 13 T cell receptor beta chains below all came from one sample that was sequenced in a study of blood T cell repertoires in COVID-19. The protocol was immunoSEQ multiplex PCR, while the TCRdb copy is restricted to in-frame clones and leaves out a portion. Of approximately 190,000 clones in the sample, roughly four fifths were seen once. Material: peripheral blood. The receptors stem from a woman aged 40 to 55 with acute or convalescent COVID-19.

The chain links TRBV10-3 to TRBJ1-4; no definite D call. This CDR3 has 12 amino acids. Trimming removed 7 bases from V and 8 bases from J, with 11 bases in between. Germline loops: CDR1 ENHRY, CDR2 SYGVKD. CDR3 nucleotide sequence: TGTGCCATCAAGGGCGCGGGCGAAAAACTGTTTTTT. It yields the protein CAIKGAGEKLFF.

V usage is TRBV20-1 and J usage is TRBJ1-1; D gene uncertain. V was pared by 6 bases and J by 2 bases, with 7 bases between. Germline CDR1 reads DFQATT; CDR2 reads SNEGSKA (reference sequence). This CDR3 comprises 11 residues. The CDR3 spells CSAGVNTEAFF. The CDR3 DNA sequence: TGCAGTGCCGGGGTCAACACTGAAGCTTTCTTT.

The V gene is TRBV4-1, the J gene TRBJ1-2, with D hard to call. CDR1 is MGHRA and CDR2 is YSYEKL in the germline V gene. The germline V and J ends were trimmed by 1 base and 7 bases, with 13 bases remaining between them. This CDR3 spans 14 amino acids. The CDR3 nucleotides read TGCGCCAGCAGCCAAGGTTCCCTGAGGGCTGGCTACACCTTC. It specifies CASSQGSLRAGYTF.

The J gene is TRBJ1-2, the V gene TRBV11-2, with TRBD1 as a possible D gene (6 bases). The ends were cut back, 3 bases at V and 2 bases at J, with 22 bases in the middle. The length of the CDR3 is 18 residues. The germline gives CDR1 SGHAT, CDR2 FQNNGV. As DNA, the CDR3 is TGTGCCAGCAGCTTCACCGGGACACCTAAAAGTGGGAACTATGGCTACACCTTC. Amino acids: CASSFTGTPKSGNYGYTF. Looking up the rest from reference TRBV11-2 and TRBJ1-2 gives the full variable domain: EAGVAQSPRYKIIEKRQSVAFWCNPISGHATLYWYQQILGQGPKLLIQFQNNGVVDDSQLPKDRFSAERLKGVDSTLKIQPAKLEDSAVYLCASSFTGTPKSGNYGYTFGSGTRLTVV.

This chain uses TRBV19 with TRBJ1-5, with TRBD1 identical over 9 bases. Trimming removed 4 bases from V and 6 bases from J; junction bases left unmatched: 4. Germline V gene sequence: CDR1 LNHDA, CDR2 SQIVND (reference sequence). This CDR3 spans 14 amino acids. The CDR3 region is CASSRDRVSQPQHF. The CDR3 DNA reads as TGTGCCAGTAGTAGGGACAGGGTGAGTCAGCCCCAGCATTTT.

This chain connects TRBV27 to TRBJ2-5; 7 bases align to TRBD1. Germline V CDR1 and CDR2: MNHEY, SMNVEV (reference sequence). The CDR3 runs 15 residues. The V segment lost 6 bases and the J segment 2 bases; nucleotides outside the gene matches: 9. For the CDR3, the DNA is TGTGCCAGCAGCAAGACAGGGCAACAACAAGAGACCCAGTACTTC. This sequence encodes CASSKTGQQQETQYF.

This clone was seen only a few times. The genes are TRBV6-1 and TRBJ2-7, with a weak D call TRBD2 (7 bases). CDR1 MNHNS and CDR2 SASEGT come from the germline V gene. The CDR3 has 15 amino acids. Trimming cost V 2 bases and J 3 bases, with 14 bases left between them. The CDR3 loop reads CASSESMGGLYEQYF. In nucleotides, the CDR3 is TGTGCCAGCAGTGAATCTATGGGGGGGCTCTACGAGCAGTACTTC.

This chain joins TRBV28 and TRBJ1-6; D ambiguous. V lost 2 bases and J lost 7, with 9 bases in between. CDR3 size: 14 residues. Germline V gene data show CDR1 as MDHEN and CDR2 as SYDVKM. The CDR3 reads CASSLAQFNSPLHF. CDR3 bases: TGTGCCAGCAGTTTAGCCCAGTTCAATTCACCCCTCCACTTT.

This clone has just a few counts. This chain connects TRBV10-3 to TRBJ2-1; no clear D gene. This CDR3 contains 12 residues. Per germline, CDR1 ENHRY and CDR2 SYGVKD. Trimming shortened V by 4 bases and J by 9 bases, and 10 bases separated the two germline ends. CDR3 DNA: TGTGCCATCAGTGTACTAAACGGTGAGCAGTTCTTC. It yields the protein CAISVLNGEQFF.

The chain uses TRBV20-1 and TRBJ1-1, with TRBD1 matching over 7 bases. The CDR3 consists of 12 residues. Germline V gene data show CDR1 as DFQATT and CDR2 as SNEGSKA (reference sequence). V lost 3 bases, J lost 7 bases, and 5 bases stayed unmatched. For the CDR3, the DNA is TGCAGTGCTAGTGACAGGGACTATGAAGCTTTCTTT. It encodes CSASDRDYEAFF.

The chain couples TRBV2 to TRBJ1-2; D may be TRBD1 (6 bases). Germline assignment: CDR1 SNHLY and CDR2 FYNNEI. The CDR3 covers 16 residues. Trimming cost V 3 bases and J 2 bases, with 16 bases left between them. The DNA of the CDR3 is TGTGCCAGCAGTGAGTTCGGGACATCTAAAAACTATGGCTACACCTTC. Protein: CASSEFGTSKNYGYTF. Together with reference TRBV2 and TRBJ1-2, the CDR3 gives the full variable domain: EPEVTQTPSHQVTQMGQEVILRCVPISNHLYFYWYRQILGQKVEFLVSFYNNEISEKSEIFDDQFSVERPDGSNFTLKIRSTKLEDSAMYFCASSEFGTSKNYGYTFGSGTRLTVV.

This clone occurred once. The gene calls are TRBV3-1 (or the pseudogene TRBV3-2) and TRBJ1-2, with D unresolved. Trimming left V 1 base short and J 2 bases short, with 2 bases between. The CDR3 is made up of 12 amino acids. CDR1 is LGHDT, CDR2 YNNKEL, per germline (reference sequence). DNA of the CDR3: TGTGCCAGCAGCCAAGCGAACTATGGCTACACCTTC. This codes for CASSQANYGYTF.

This clone was seen only a few times. The chain couples TRBV5-5 to TRBJ1-1; 11 positions agree with TRBD1. Germline V gives CDR1 SGHKS, CDR2 YYEKEE (reference sequence). This CDR3 spans 14 amino acids. The V gene end was trimmed by 3 bases and the J gene end by 5 bases; junction bases not matched to a gene: 3. CDR3 residues: CASSSGQGGTEAFF. CDR3 DNA sequence: TGTGCCAGCAGCTCGGGACAGGGGGGAACTGAAGCTTTCTTT.